One TCR beta chain is described in this entry. The source of the sample is a study of technical replicates of blood from a few donors. The method was immunoSEQ multiplex PCR; TCRdb's version includes in-frame clones alone and lacks a portion of them. The profile covers almost 55,000 clones, with 85% to 95% appearing a single time and roughly 0.22% taken by the ten largest. This receptor was identified in a human donor in good health. What was sequenced was T cells isolated from PBMCs.

The CDR3: CASSPSGGDQETQYF. DNA for the CDR3: TGTGCCAGCAGCCCGTCCGGGGGGGACCAAGAGACCCAGTACTTC. V and J are TRBV7-2 and TRBJ2-5; TRBD2 matches 8 bases. There are 15 residues in the CDR3. Germline-derived CDR1 and CDR2 are SGHTA and FQGNSA. With 5 bases clipped from V and 0 bases from J, the junction kept 5 bases outside the gene matches.